These T cell receptor beta chains were read from a single sample in a study of shared clonotypes between healthy human individuals. The assay was immunoSEQ multiplex PCR, and TCRdb's table has in-frame clones only and misses some. The sample lists roughly 500,000 clones, around 73% occurring once. The sequenced sample consisted of PBMCs. These receptors were obtained from a woman in her forties in good health. Some clones in this sample may be carry-over from other donors' samples. Each CDR3 is given with its conserved first and last residue. A D gene is named only where the DNA matches it firmly. The listing skips clone size in some rows; elsewhere it reads once, few, many or a size class.

j_call,clone_size,d_call,v_call,cdr3_aa,cdr3_nt
TRBJ2-6,.,.,TRBV28,CASSPGTSSLSGANVLTF,TGTGCCAGCAGTCCAGGAACCTCGTCGCTGAGTGGGGCCAACGTCCTGACTTTC
TRBJ2-1,.,TRBD1,TRBV6-1,CASSSDRVGLSEQFF,TGTGCCAGCAGTTCGGACAGGGTTGGTTTGAGTGAGCAGTTCTTC
TRBJ2-7,.,.,TRBV5-6,CASSQGGEQYF,TGTGCCAGCAGCCAAGGGGGCGAGCAGTACTTC
TRBJ1-2,once,TRBD1,TRBV28,CASSLEAGGTNYGYTF,TGTGCCAGCAGTTTAGAGGCAGGGGGGACTAACTATGGCTACACCTTC
TRBJ2-7,.,TRBD2,TRBV5-4,CASSPTSGAGYYEQYF,TGTGCCAGCAGCCCGACTAGCGGGGCCGGGTACTACGAGCAGTACTTC
TRBJ2-2,many,.,TRBV19,CASSYRVNTGELFF,TGTGCCAGTAGCTACCGGGTAAACACCGGGGAGCTGTTTTTT
TRBJ2-3,once,TRBD1,TRBV6-4,CASRKGAVTDTQYF,TGTGCCAGCAGGAAGGGGGCGGTCACAGATACGCAGTATTTT
TRBJ2-7,.,.,TRBV6-5,CASSQTGEQYF,TGTGCCAGCAGTCAAACGGGGGAGCAGTACTTC
TRBJ2-5,.,.,TRBV11-2,CASSLNRETQYF,TGTGCCAGCAGCTTAAATCGGGAGACCCAGTACTTC
TRBJ1-2,.,.,TRBV5-6,CASSLAGADYGYTF,TGTGCCAGCAGCTTAGCAGGGGCAGACTATGGCTACACCTTC
TRBJ2-3,.,TRBD2,TRBV27,CASSLRTSGARSTDTQYF,TGTGCCAGCAGTTTAAGGACTAGCGGAGCGCGAAGCACAGATACGCAGTATTTT
TRBJ2-3,.,TRBD1,TRBV5-1,CASSSRQGSADTQYF,TGCGCCAGCAGCTCAAGACAGGGTAGCGCAGATACGCAGTATTTT
TRBJ2-2,.,.,TRBV5-6,CASSPTRANTGELFF,TGTGCCAGCAGTCCAACACGCGCGAACACCGGGGAGCTGTTTTTT
TRBJ2-1,.,.,TRBV7-2,CASSLDPLAVANEQFF,TGTGCCAGCAGCTTAGACCCCTTAGCGGTGGCCAATGAGCAGTTCTTC
TRBJ1-5,once,.,TRBV28,CASSFEENQPQHF,TGTGCCAGCAGTTTTGAGGAGAATCAGCCCCAGCATTTT
TRBJ2-1,.,.,TRBV10-1,CASSRGGEQFF,TGCGCCAGCTCCCGGGGTGGTGAGCAGTTCTTC
TRBJ1-5,few,.,TRBV30,CAWTSPTWRGQPQHF,TGTGCCTGGACTTCCCCGACTTGGAGGGGCCAGCCCCAGCATTTT
TRBJ1-2,.,.,TRBV2,CASSRRDVGDGYTF,TGTGCCAGCAGTCGCCGGGACGTAGGAGATGGCTACACCTTC
TRBJ2-5,.,.,TRBV7-6,CASSLQGRPETQYF,TGTGCCAGCAGCTTACAGGGCCGACCGGAGACCCAGTACTTC
TRBJ2-5,.,.,TRBV9,CASSPWSGGAGETQYF,TGTGCCAGCAGCCCTTGGAGTGGGGGGGCAGGGGAGACCCAGTACTTC
TRBJ2-3,few,.,TRBV7-3,CASSPQGAPGAQYF,TGTGCCAGCAGTCCCCAGGGAGCCCCCGGGGCGCAGTATTTT
TRBJ2-3,.,.,TRBV6-1,CASSVHTDTQYF,TGTGCCAGCAGTGTTCACACAGATACGCAGTATTTT
TRBJ2-5,few,TRBD2,TRBV2,CASSTSGQTQYF,TGTGCCAGCAGTACTAGCGGACAGACCCAGTACTTC
TRBJ2-6,.,.,TRBV28,CASSRQLSGANVLTF,TGTGCCAGCAGTAGACAGCTCTCTGGGGCCAACGTCCTGACTTTC
TRBJ2-7,.,.,TRBV30,CAWSSGVSYEQYF,TGTGCCTGGAGTTCTGGGGTCTCCTACGAGCAGTACTTC
TRBJ2-5,.,.,TRBV5-8,CASSPRGQETQYF,TGTGCCAGCAGCCCCCGGGGGCAAGAGACCCAGTACTTC
TRBJ2-1,.,.,TRBV4-3,CASSQEHSSYNEQFF,TGCGCCAGCAGCCAAGAGCATAGCTCCTACAATGAGCAGTTCTTC
TRBJ2-6,.,.,TRBV28,CASSTLGSGANVLTF,TGTGCCAGCAGCACTTTGGGGTCTGGGGCCAACGTCCTGACTTTC
TRBJ2-3,.,TRBD2,TRBV7-2,CASSLRAGKATDTQYF,TGTGCCAGCAGCTTGAGAGCGGGAAAGGCAACAGATACGCAGTATTTT
TRBJ1-5,once,.,TRBV19,CASRRDVWYQPQHF,TGTGCCAGTAGACGGGACGTCTGGTATCAGCCCCAGCATTTT
TRBJ1-1,.,.,TRBV6-1,CASSSGQITYTEAFF,TGTGCCAGCAGTTCCGGACAAATAACCTACACTGAAGCTTTCTTT
TRBJ1-1,.,TRBD1,TRBV28,CASSTRTGALPNTEAFF,TGTGCCAGCAGTACGCGGACAGGGGCATTACCGAACACTGAAGCTTTCTTT
TRBJ2-7,once,TRBD2,TRBV5-1,CASSWGTSGIVAYEQYF,TGCGCCAGCAGCTGGGGGACTAGCGGGATCGTTGCCTACGAGCAGTACTTC
TRBJ2-7,.,.,TRBV2,CASSADGGALHEQYF,TGTGCCAGCAGTGCCGATGGTGGGGCTCTGCACGAGCAGTACTTC
TRBJ2-7,.,.,TRBV27,CASSLLKGSYEQYF,TGTGCCAGCAGTTTATTGAAGGGGTCCTACGAGCAGTACTTC
TRBJ2-2,.,TRBD1,TRBV6-1,CASSEGGGRWTGELFF,TGTGCCAGCAGTGAAGGAGGGGGCAGGTGGACCGGGGAGCTGTTTTTT
TRBJ2-1,.,TRBD2,TRBV6-5,CASSYSRLAGDNEQFF,TGTGCCAGCAGTTACTCAAGGCTAGCGGGAGACAATGAGCAGTTCTTC
TRBJ2-7,.,TRBD2,TRBV29-1,CSVSSGGIYEQYF,TGCAGCGTCTCTAGCGGAGGGATCTACGAGCAGTACTTC
TRBJ2-1,many,.,TRBV14,CASRPDVGANNEQFF,TGTGCCAGCAGGCCGGATGTTGGGGCGAACAATGAGCAGTTCTTC